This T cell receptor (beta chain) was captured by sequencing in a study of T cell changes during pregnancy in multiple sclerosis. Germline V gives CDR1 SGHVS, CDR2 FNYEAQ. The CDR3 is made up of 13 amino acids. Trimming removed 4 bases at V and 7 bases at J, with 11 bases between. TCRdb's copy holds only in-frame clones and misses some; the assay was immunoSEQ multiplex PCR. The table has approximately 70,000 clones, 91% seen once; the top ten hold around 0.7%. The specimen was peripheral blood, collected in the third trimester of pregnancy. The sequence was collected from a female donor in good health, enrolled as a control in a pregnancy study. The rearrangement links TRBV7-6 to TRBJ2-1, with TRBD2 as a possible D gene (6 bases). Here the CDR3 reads CASSSPGGNEQFF. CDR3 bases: TGTGCCAGCAGCTCCCCTGGGGGGAATGAGCAGTTCTTC.